This T cell receptor (beta chain) came from a study of T cells after yellow fever vaccination. Study outcomes and limitations: Peak timing came faster in the weaker secondary response, day 5 versus 15. It was a small share of clonotypes that appeared in both CD4 and CD8 compartments. The study re-detected most primary-vaccination clones after the booster (approximately 97% CD4, around 89% CD8).

Generation of TCR cDNA used 5'RACE template switching (which added a universal primer site and UMIs). Each CDR3 protein is one row after TCRdb ran MiXCR on the 5' RACE reads. The sample has just under 600,000 distinct CDR3 sequences, 13% seen once. About this clonotype itself: The antigen is not known.

Germline CDR1 reads LGHDT; CDR2 reads YNNKEL (reference sequence). V dropped 5 bases and J dropped 2; count of bases not matched to a gene: 4. The CDR3 runs 14 residues. This sequence was found in a man younger than 40 who received the YFV17D yellow fever vaccine. The chain recombines TRBV3-1 with TRBJ2-7; 9 nucleotides match TRBD2. The sequencing here drew on PBMCs, taken on the day of the yellow fever booster vaccination. This CDR3 is CASSIAGATYEQYF. The CDR3 DNA reads as TGTGCCAGCAGCATAGCGGGAGCAACCTACGAGCAGTACTTC.